This is a list of T cell receptor beta chains from one sample in a study of blood T cell repertoires in COVID-19. Generated by immunoSEQ multiplex PCR, the TCRdb table keeps only in-frame clones and is missing some. Found here are some 220,000 clones, approximately 80% of them singletons; the top ten hold over 5.5%. The sequenced sample was peripheral blood. These receptors were obtained from a woman between 55 and 75 years old with active or convalescent COVID-19. Both conserved end residues are part of each CDR3. D genes are given only for firm matches. Expanded clones get a size class; other rows say once, few or many, or leave the size out.

V	D	size	J	CDR3	DNA
TRBV6-1	TRBD1	few	TRBJ2-1	CASSEMGQGTFNEQFF	TGTGCCAGCAGTGAAATGGGACAGGGGACATTCAATGAGCAGTTCTTC
TRBV27	NA	NA	TRBJ1-2	CASKLTGTNYGYTF	TGTGCCAGCAAACTCACAGGGACCAACTATGGCTACACCTTC
TRBV30	TRBD2	NA	TRBJ2-5	CAWSEGASGRASETQYF	TGTGCCTGGAGTGAGGGGGCGAGCGGGAGGGCTTCAGAGACCCAGTACTTC
TRBV5-1	TRBD1	NA	TRBJ1-1	CASSRTGVGNEAFF	TGCGCCAGCAGCAGGACAGGGGTTGGAAATGAAGCTTTCTTT
TRBV7-3	NA	once	TRBJ2-1	CASSLVGGYNEQFF	TGTGCCAGCAGCCTCGTCGGAGGTTACAATGAGCAGTTCTTC
TRBV5-1	TRBD2	NA	TRBJ2-3	CASSLSLAGATDTQYF	TGCGCCAGCAGCTTGTCGCTAGCGGGAGCGACAGATACGCAGTATTTT
TRBV6-5	NA	NA	TRBJ2-5	CASRGQPRIETQYF	TGTGCCAGCAGGGGACAACCTAGGATAGAGACCCAGTACTTC
TRBV4-1	NA	NA	TRBJ1-3	CASSQVANTIYF	TGCGCCAGCAGCCAAGTAGCAAACACCATATATTTT
TRBV3-1/TRBV3-2	TRBD1	few	TRBJ1-5	CASSQTGGPQPQHF	TGTGCCAGCAGCCAAACAGGGGGCCCTCAGCCCCAGCATTTT
TRBV7-6	TRBD2	NA	TRBJ2-1	CASSQLAGVLNEQFF	TGTGCCAGCAGCCAGCTAGCGGGGGTCCTCAATGAGCAGTTCTTC
TRBV28	TRBD2	NA	TRBJ2-3	CASSPQGVAGGLTDTQYF	TGTGCCAGCAGTCCTCAGGGTGTCGCGGGGGGATTGACAGATACGCAGTATTTT
TRBV24-1	NA	NA	TRBJ2-1	CATSGAGEGGNEQFF	TGTGCCACCTCAGGGGCGGGAGAGGGGGGGAATGAGCAGTTCTTC
TRBV6-5	TRBD1	NA	TRBJ1-1	CASSYTDRVVGEAFF	TGTGCCAGCAGTTACACGGACAGGGTTGTGGGTGAAGCTTTCTTT
TRBV19	NA	NA	TRBJ1-1	CASSTSGKRGTNTEAFF	TGTGCCAGTAGTACTTCAGGGAAGAGGGGGACGAACACTGAAGCTTTCTTT
TRBV12-3/TRBV12-4	NA	once	TRBJ1-1	CASSLIPNSEAFF	TGTGCCAGCAGTTTAATCCCTAACTCAGAAGCTTTCTTT
TRBV11-3	TRBD2	NA	TRBJ2-1	CASSLGGAGVSYNEQFF	TGTGCCAGCAGCTTAGGAGGGGCGGGAGTCTCCTACAATGAGCAGTTCTTC
TRBV30	TRBD1	NA	TRBJ2-1	CAWSRQGNEQFF	TGTGCCTGGAGTCGACAGGGGAATGAGCAGTTCTTC
TRBV7-2	NA	NA	TRBJ1-1	CASSLDFGSKSSEAFF	TGTGCCAGCAGCTTAGATTTTGGGAGTAAAAGCTCTGAAGCTTTCTTT
TRBV7-2	NA	NA	TRBJ1-4	CASSFLGGLGEKLFF	TGTGCCAGCAGCTTCCTTGGGGGCTTGGGTGAAAAACTGTTTTTT
TRBV4-1	TRBD2	NA	TRBJ2-3	CASSLQGGGDTDTQYF	TGCGCCAGCAGCCTGCAAGGCGGGGGGGACACAGATACGCAGTATTTT
TRBV7-2	TRBD1	NA	TRBJ2-1	CASSRTSAGTADNEQFF	TGTGCCAGCAGCCGTACGAGCGCCGGGACAGCCGACAATGAGCAGTTCTTC
TRBV11-3	NA	NA	TRBJ1-3	CASSLVGLGGNTIYF	TGTGCCAGCAGCTTAGTGGGGCTTGGTGGAAACACCATATATTTT
TRBV3-1/TRBV3-2	TRBD1	NA	TRBJ1-6	CASSHGIFRTGTYSPLHF	TGTGCCAGCAGCCACGGAATTTTCAGGACAGGGACCTATTCACCCCTCCACTTT
TRBV20-1	NA	NA	TRBJ2-1	CSAPVKLEQFF	TGCAGTGCCCCTGTTAAACTAGAGCAGTTCTTC
TRBV6-1	NA	NA	TRBJ2-1	CASSEVGAGGNEQFF	TGTGCCAGCAGTGAAGTGGGGGCAGGGGGGAATGAGCAGTTCTTC
TRBV18	NA	NA	TRBJ2-1	CASSPFSGQMYNEQFF	TGTGCCAGCTCACCGTTTTCGGGACAAATGTACAATGAGCAGTTCTTC
TRBV10-2	NA	few	TRBJ1-2	CASSPQEGYGYTF	TGCGCCAGCAGTCCTCAGGAGGGCTATGGCTACACCTTC
TRBV27	TRBD1	once	TRBJ1-4	CASSLLRGDRGHATNEKLFF	TGTGCCAGCAGTCTTCTCCGAGGGGACAGGGGTCATGCAACTAATGAAAAACTGTTTTTT
TRBV29-1	TRBD1	NA	TRBJ2-3	CSVDRTGDTDTQYF	TGCAGCGTTGATAGGACAGGGGATACAGATACGCAGTATTTT
TRBV4-1	TRBD1	NA	TRBJ1-3	CASSQVLTGATRTIYF	TGCGCCAGCAGCCAAGTTCTGACAGGGGCTACCAGGACCATATATTTT
TRBV5-1	NA	NA	TRBJ2-6	CASMAVLGANVLTF	TGCGCCAGCATGGCGGTCTTAGGGGCCAACGTCCTGACTTTC
TRBV2	TRBD2	NA	TRBJ2-2	CASSDWGTSGNTGELFF	TGTGCCAGCAGTGACTGGGGGACTAGCGGCAACACCGGGGAGCTGTTTTTT
TRBV7-6	TRBD1	NA	TRBJ1-1	CASSYSTGDSTEAFF	TGTGCCAGCAGCTATTCGACAGGGGATAGCACTGAAGCTTTCTTT
TRBV13	TRBD2	NA	TRBJ2-1	CASSWTSGGPVF	TGTGCCAGCAGCTGGACTAGCGGGGGGCCGGTCTTC
TRBV5-6	TRBD1	NA	TRBJ2-7	CASSLEQGATYEQYF	TGTGCCAGCAGCTTGGAACAGGGGGCAACCTACGAGCAGTACTTC
TRBV6-6	NA	NA	TRBJ1-1	CASSYSGREGTEAFF	TGTGCCAGCAGTTACTCCGGGAGGGAGGGCACTGAAGCTTTCTTT
TRBV28	NA	NA	TRBJ1-2	CASTLPPGANYGYTF	TGTGCCAGCACCCTACCACCAGGGGCTAACTATGGCTACACCTTC
TRBV6-5	NA	NA	TRBJ2-2	CASSFRSGELFF	TGTGCCAGCAGTTTCCGGTCCGGGGAGCTGTTTTTT
TRBV2	NA	NA	TRBJ1-6	CASSDSAGQRAPLHF	TGTGCCAGCAGCGACTCAGCGGGACAAAGGGCACCCCTCCACTTT
TRBV3-1/TRBV3-2	NA	NA	TRBJ2-5	CASSQGSETQYF	TGTGCCAGCAGCCAAGGTTCGGAGACCCAGTACTTC
TRBV2	TRBD2	NA	TRBJ2-1	CASSRLAGGYEQFF	TGTGCCAGCAGTCGGCTAGCGGGAGGCTATGAGCAGTTCTTC
TRBV7-9	NA	few	TRBJ1-1	CASSLGKGTEAFF	TGTGCCAGCAGCTTAGGTAAGGGGACTGAAGCTTTCTTT
TRBV3-1/TRBV3-2	NA	NA	TRBJ1-1	CASSHLDSGAFF	TGTGCCAGCAGCCACTTAGACAGCGGGGCTTTCTTT
TRBV6-5	TRBD1	NA	TRBJ1-2	CASSRQGYGYTF	TGTGCCAGCAGTAGACAGGGCTATGGCTACACCTTC
TRBV10-3	TRBD2	NA	TRBJ2-2	CAISESGREARIGELFF	TGTGCCATCAGTGAGTCTGGGCGGGAGGCCCGAATCGGGGAGCTGTTTTTT
TRBV24-1	NA	NA	TRBJ2-1	CATSDDGGLGRASSYNEQFF	TGTGCCACCAGTGATGACGGGGGTCTGGGACGGGCAAGCTCCTACAATGAGCAGTTCTTC
TRBV30	TRBD1	NA	TRBJ1-2	CAWSADRGFYGYTF	TGTGCCTGGAGTGCGGACAGGGGATTCTATGGCTACACCTTC
TRBV11-1	NA	NA	TRBJ1-1	CASSLNRQTNTEAFF	TGTGCCAGCAGCTTAAATCGACAGACCAACACTGAAGCTTTCTTT
TRBV29-1	TRBD1	NA	TRBJ1-1	CSVANRGEAFF	TGCAGCGTAGCGAACAGGGGTGAAGCTTTCTTT
TRBV10-3	NA	NA	TRBJ2-3	CALSDPLSTDTQYF	TGTGCCTTGTCGGATCCACTAAGCACAGATACGCAGTATTTT
TRBV30	NA	NA	TRBJ1-2	CAWRRGTSPLQANYGYTF	TGTGCCTGGAGGAGAGGGACATCCCCACTTCAAGCTAACTATGGCTACACCTTC